This section outlines one T cell receptor (beta chain) sequence together with its context. Its antigen is not identified. Triplicates of about 280,000 cells were sorted from each CD8+ T cell subset. The CDR3 contains 16 residues. Germline V gives CDR1 MNHNY, CDR2 SVGAGI (reference sequence). The data derive from a study of CXCR3-negative and CXCR3-positive naive CD8 T cells. Study conclusions and caveats: Within a donor, both naive subsets shared TRBV-TRBJ usage, unlike memory cells. Naive subsets did not differ in surface CD5, and the authors estimated TCR strength using properties of the TRB CDR3.

Via 5' RACE with UMI labels, TRB cDNA libraries were prepared. Reprocessing the 5' RACE reads, TCRdb reports a single entry for every CDR3 protein and omits DNA. Here the sample table reports 7,000 to 8,000 distinct CDR3 sequences. The sequence came from a human donor in good health. Some clones in this sample may be carry-over from other donors' samples. The chain couples TRBV6-6 to TRBJ2-5; TCRdb's D gene call, TRBD1, goes unchecked for lack of DNA. Sequencing used naive CXCR3- CD8+ T cells from blood. Subset specified: CD45RO-CCR7+CD27+CD95- naive CD8+ T cells lacking CXCR3 (TNR3-). The CDR3 loop is CASSYAPGSPRETQYF.